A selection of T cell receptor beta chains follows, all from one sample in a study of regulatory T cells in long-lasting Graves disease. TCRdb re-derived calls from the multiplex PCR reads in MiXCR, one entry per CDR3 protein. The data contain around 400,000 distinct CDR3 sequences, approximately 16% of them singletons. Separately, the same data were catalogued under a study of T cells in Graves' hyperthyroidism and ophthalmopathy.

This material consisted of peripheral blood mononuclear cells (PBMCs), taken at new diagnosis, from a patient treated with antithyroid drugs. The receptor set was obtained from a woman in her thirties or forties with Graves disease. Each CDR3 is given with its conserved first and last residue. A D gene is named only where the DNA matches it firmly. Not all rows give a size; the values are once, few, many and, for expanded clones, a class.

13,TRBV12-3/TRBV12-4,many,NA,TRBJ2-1,TGTGCCAGCAGGAAGGGGCGGTACAATGAGCAGTTCTTC,CASRKGRYNEQFF
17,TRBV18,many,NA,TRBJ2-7,TGTGCCAGCTCACGCCAGGGGGCAGCGGGAGTAATTTACGAGCAGTACTTC,CASSRQGAAGVIYEQYF
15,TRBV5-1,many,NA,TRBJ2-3,TGCGCCAGCAGCCCAACAGGACTGAGCACAGATACGCAGTATTTT,CASSPTGLSTDTQYF
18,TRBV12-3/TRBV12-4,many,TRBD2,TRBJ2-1,TGTGCCAGCAGTTTAGCTTCTAGCGGGGAAAGCTCCTACAATGAGCAGTTCTTC,CASSLASSGESSYNEQFF
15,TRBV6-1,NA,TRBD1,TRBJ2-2,TGTGCCAGCAGCCGAAGGGACAGGGGATCCGGGGAGCTGTTTTTT,CASSRRDRGSGELFF
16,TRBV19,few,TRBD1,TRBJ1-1,TGTGCCAGTAGTACAAACCTCTGGACAGGGAGGGCTGAAGCTTTCTTT,CASSTNLWTGRAEAFF
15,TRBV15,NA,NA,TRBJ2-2,TGTGCCACCAGCGGACCGGAGGGGGACACCGGGGAGCTGTTTTTT,CATSGPEGDTGELFF
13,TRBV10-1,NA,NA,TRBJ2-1,TGCGCCAGCAGTGAGATGACTGGCTATGAGCAGTTCTTC,CASSEMTGYEQFF
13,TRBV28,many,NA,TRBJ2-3,TGTGCCAGCAGAGTGACCGGGACAGATACGCAGTATTTT,CASRVTGTDTQYF
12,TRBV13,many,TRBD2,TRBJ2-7,TGTGCCACCGGGACTAGACCTTACGAGCAGTACTTC,CATGTRPYEQYF
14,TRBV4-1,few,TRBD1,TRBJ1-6,TGCGCCAGCAGCCAACCTCGGGACAGGAGGCCCCTCCACTTT,CASSQPRDRRPLHF
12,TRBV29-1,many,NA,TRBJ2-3,TGCAGCGTTGATGTCGCCGGAGATACGCAGTATTTT,CSVDVAGDTQYF
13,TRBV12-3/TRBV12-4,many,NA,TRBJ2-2,TGTGCCAGCACCATGAGAGGACCCGGGGAGCTGTTTTTT,CASTMRGPGELFF
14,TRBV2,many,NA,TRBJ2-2,TGTGCCAGCAGGGAGGATCTGGACACCGGGGAGCTGTTTTTT,CASREDLDTGELFF
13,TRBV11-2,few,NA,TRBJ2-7,TGTGCCAGCAGTACTCAGGGGATGGGCGAGCAGTACTTC,CASSTQGMGEQYF
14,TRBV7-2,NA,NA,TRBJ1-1,TGTGCCAGCAGCTTCACCGGGGCGAACACTGAAGCTTTCTTT,CASSFTGANTEAFF
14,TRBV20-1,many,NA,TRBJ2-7,TGCAGTGCTAGGCCCCCGGGATCCTCCTACGAGCAGTACTTC,CSARPPGSSYEQYF
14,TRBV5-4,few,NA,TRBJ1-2,TGTGCCAGCAGCTTGGTGGGCAGTTTGGATGGCTACACCTTC,CASSLVGSLDGYTF
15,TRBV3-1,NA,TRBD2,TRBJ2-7,TGTGCCAGCAGCCCTCGAACTAGCGGGAGGGCCGAGCAGTACTTC,CASSPRTSGRAEQYF
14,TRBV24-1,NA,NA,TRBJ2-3,TGTGCCACCAGTGATCTCTTGAGCACAGATACGCAGTATTTT,CATSDLLSTDTQYF
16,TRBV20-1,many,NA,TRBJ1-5,TGCAGTGCTAGAGATTTGATGACGGGGGGAAATCAGCCCCAGCATTTT,CSARDLMTGGNQPQHF
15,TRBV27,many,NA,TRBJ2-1,TGTGCCAGCACTTTGAACTACAGAGACTACAATGAGCAGTTCTTC,CASTLNYRDYNEQFF
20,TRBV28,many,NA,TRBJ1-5,TGTGCCAGCAGTTTAGGTGGGGGGAGAAGGGCCTTGGGGATCAATCAGCCCCAGCATTTT,CASSLGGGRRALGINQPQHF
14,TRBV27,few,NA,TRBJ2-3,TGTGCCAGCAGTTCCCTCGGGAGCACAGATACGCAGTATTTT,CASSSLGSTDTQYF
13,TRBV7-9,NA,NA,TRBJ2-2,TGTGCCAGCAGCTTCACAGGTCCCGGGGAGCTGTTTTTT,CASSFTGPGELFF
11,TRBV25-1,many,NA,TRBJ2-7,TGTGCCAGCAGTGAATTGAGGGAGCAGTACTTC,CASSELREQYF
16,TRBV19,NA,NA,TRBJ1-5,TGTGCCAGTAGCAGGGGACGGTTTAGTAGCAATCAGCCCCAGCATTTT,CASSRGRFSSNQPQHF
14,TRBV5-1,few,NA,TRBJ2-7,TGCGCCAGCAGCTTGAGGCAGGGGCACTACGAGCAGTACTTC,CASSLRQGHYEQYF
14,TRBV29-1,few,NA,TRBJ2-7,TGCAGCGTTGAAAGGGACTCCGGAGGGGGCGAGCAGTACTTC,CSVERDSGGGEQYF
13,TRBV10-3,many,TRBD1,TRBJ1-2,TGTGCCAGCCAGACAGGGCCTAACTATGGCTACACCTTC,CASQTGPNYGYTF
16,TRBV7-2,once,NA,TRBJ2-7,TGTGCCAGCAGCCTCCAGACGGGGGCTAGCTCCTACGAGCAGTACTTC,CASSLQTGASSYEQYF
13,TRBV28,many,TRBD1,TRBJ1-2,TGTGCCAGCAGCAAGACAGGGGGCTTTGGCTACACCTTC,CASSKTGGFGYTF
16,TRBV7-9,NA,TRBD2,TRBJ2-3,TGTGCCAGCCCAACGGAGACTAGCGGGAGCTCAGATACGCAGTATTTT,CASPTETSGSSDTQYF
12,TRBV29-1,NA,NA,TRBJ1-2,TGCAGCGCTGTCGTTGGGGGAGATGGCTACACCTTC,CSAVVGGDGYTF
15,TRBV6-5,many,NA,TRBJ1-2,TGTGCCAGCAGTTACCGCAGCCCGACCCCCTATGGCTACACCTTC,CASSYRSPTPYGYTF
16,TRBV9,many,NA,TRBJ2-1,TGTGCCAGCAGTTCAGGGCGGCCCCCCTCCTACAATGAGCAGTTCTTC,CASSSGRPPSYNEQFF
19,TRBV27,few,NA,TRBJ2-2,TGTGCCAGCAGTTTATCGAACAGGGTCACAGACATGAACACCGGGGAGCTGTTTTTT,CASSLSNRVTDMNTGELFF
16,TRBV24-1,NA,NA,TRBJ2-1,TGTGCCACCAGTGATTTTGAGGGCGAAGGCAACAATGAGCAGTTCTTC,CATSDFEGEGNNEQFF